A single T cell receptor beta chain is shown here with its context. Primers: 60 Vbeta forward and 13 Jbeta reverse. Sequencing used immunoSEQ multiplex PCR; TCRdb keeps in-frame clones, though not all of them. The profile shows approximately 120,000 clones, 70% to 85% of them singletons. V was clipped by 8 bases and J by 1 base, with 6 bases between them. The CDR3 runs to 13 residues. Per germline, CDR1 ENHRY and CDR2 SYGVKD. This record comes from a study of cytomegalovirus exposure and HLA in healthy donors. The V call is TRBV10-3, the J call TRBJ2-6; D is possibly TRBD1 (5 bases). Sequencing used PBMCs. This receptor was obtained from a woman aged 40 to 50 in good health and CMV-seropositive. CDR3 nucleotide sequence: TGTGCCATCTCAGGGTCTGGGGCCAACGTCCTGACTTTC. It is translated as CAISGSGANVLTF.